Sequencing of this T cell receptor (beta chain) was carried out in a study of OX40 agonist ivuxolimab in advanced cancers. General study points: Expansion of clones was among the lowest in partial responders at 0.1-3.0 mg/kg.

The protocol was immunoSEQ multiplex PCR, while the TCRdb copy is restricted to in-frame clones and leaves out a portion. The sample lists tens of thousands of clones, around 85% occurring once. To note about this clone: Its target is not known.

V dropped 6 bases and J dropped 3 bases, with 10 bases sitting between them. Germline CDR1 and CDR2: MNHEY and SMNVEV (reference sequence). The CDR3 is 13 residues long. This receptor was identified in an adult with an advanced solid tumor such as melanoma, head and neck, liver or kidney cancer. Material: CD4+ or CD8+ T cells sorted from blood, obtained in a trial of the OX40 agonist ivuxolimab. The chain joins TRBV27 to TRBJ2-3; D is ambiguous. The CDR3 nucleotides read TGTGCCAGCAGCACACGCCTGACAGATACGCAGTATTTT. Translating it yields CASSTRLTDTQYF.